A selection of T cell receptor beta chains follows, all from one sample in a study of memory CD4+ T cells and cytomegalovirus serostatus. Produced via immunoSEQ multiplex PCR; TCRdb's table is partial and in-frame only. The sample shows 27,000 or so clones, more than 70% of them seen only once. Sequenced: memory CD4+ T cells from blood. These TCRs come from an adult in good health and CMV-seronegative. The CDR3 runs from the conserved cysteine through the conserved F or W. The D gene is left open where the match is weak. The size entry is marked missing in some rows and otherwise reads once, few, many or a size class.

clone size,J gene,D gene,V gene,CDR3 protein,CDR3 DNA
-,TRBJ2-3,-,TRBV29-1,CSVELGYTQYF,TGCAGCGTTGAATTGGGTTATACGCAGTATTTT
-,TRBJ1-5,-,TRBV6-1,CASSEQAINQPQHF,TGTGCCAGCAGTGAACAGGCGATCAATCAGCCCCAGCATTTT
-,TRBJ1-5,-,TRBV7-2,CASSSGPNQPQHF,TGTGCCAGCAGTAGTGGGCCTAATCAGCCCCAGCATTTT
-,TRBJ1-1,-,TRBV2,CASTLGVNTEAFF,TGTGCCAGCACCCTGGGGGTGAACACTGAAGCTTTCTTT
-,TRBJ1-2,TRBD1,TRBV28,CAPPGRDRVLNGYTF,TGTGCCCCTCCAGGCCGGGACAGGGTGTTGAATGGCTACACCTTC
-,TRBJ1-6,-,TRBV7-2,CASSWGGGIYNSPLHF,TGTGCCAGCAGCTGGGGGGGCGGGATCTATAATTCACCCCTCCACTTT
-,TRBJ2-3,TRBD2,TRBV15,CATSRSGLASDTQYF,TGTGCCACCAGCAGATCGGGACTAGCGTCGGATACGCAGTATTTT
-,TRBJ2-7,TRBD1,TRBV9,CASSVGSGGIYEQYF,TGTGCCAGCAGCGTAGGGTCAGGGGGCATATACGAGCAGTACTTC
-,TRBJ1-5,-,TRBV5-6,CASSLFGQGLGNQPQHF,TGTGCCAGCAGCTTGTTCGGCCAGGGGTTGGGCAATCAGCCCCAGCATTTT
few,TRBJ2-1,-,TRBV5-8,CASSLGTGSYNEQFF,TGTGCCAGCAGCTTGGGTACAGGGTCCTACAATGAGCAGTTCTTC
-,TRBJ1-5,-,TRBV6-6,CASSLQQENQPQHF,TGTGCCAGCAGTCTACAACAGGAGAATCAGCCCCAGCATTTT
-,TRBJ1-5,-,TRBV7-9,CASSPSRGLPGPQHF,TGTGCCAGCAGCCCTAGCAGGGGCCTCCCGGGGCCCCAGCATTTT
-,TRBJ2-7,-,TRBV27,CASRDSAYEQYF,TGTGCCAGCCGGGACTCGGCCTACGAGCAGTACTTC
-,TRBJ2-5,-,TRBV6-6,CASGGFRETQYF,TGTGCCAGCGGAGGGTTTCGGGAGACCCAGTACTTC
-,TRBJ1-2,-,TRBV4-3,CASSQDSNRGSSVYGYTF,TGCGCCAGCAGCCAAGATTCAAATCGGGGGTCCTCGGTCTATGGCTACACCTTC
-,TRBJ2-7,-,TRBV10-1,CASSQTGNEQYF,TGCGCCAGCAGCCAGACTGGGAACGAGCAGTACTTC
once,TRBJ2-7,-,TRBV29-1,CSVDRGTEQYF,TGCAGCGTTGACAGGGGAACGGAGCAGTACTTC
-,TRBJ1-4,-,TRBV7-9,CASRRGNEKLFF,TGTGCCAGCCGTAGGGGTAATGAAAAACTGTTTTTT
-,TRBJ1-3,-,TRBV21-1,CAREGFFSGNTIYF,TGTGCCCGGGAGGGATTCTTCTCTGGAAACACCATATATTTT
-,TRBJ1-2,TRBD1,TRBV27,CASSSGGRIYGYTF,TGTGCCAGCAGTTCAGGGGGCAGGATCTATGGCTACACCTTC
-,TRBJ1-6,-,TRBV27,CASSLLGSNNSPLHF,TGTGCCAGCAGCCTACTAGGGTCAAATAATTCACCCCTCCACTTT
-,TRBJ2-1,-,TRBV2,CASSERAGQNNEQFF,TGTGCCAGCAGTGAACGCGCGGGGCAAAACAATGAGCAGTTCTTC
-,TRBJ2-7,TRBD1,TRBV6-5,CASSSFSGTGGNEQYF,TGTGCCAGCAGTTCCTTCTCCGGGACAGGGGGGAACGAGCAGTACTTC
-,TRBJ1-2,-,TRBV19,CASTSQATYGYTF,TGTGCCAGTACCTCACAGGCCACCTATGGCTACACCTTC
-,TRBJ2-5,-,TRBV27,CASSSTGGMQETQYF,TGTGCCAGCAGTTCGACAGGAGGGATGCAAGAGACCCAGTACTTC
-,TRBJ1-2,-,TRBV29-1,CSVEDGAYGYTF,TGCAGCGTTGAAGACGGGGCCTATGGCTACACCTTC
few,TRBJ1-6,-,TRBV13,CASSLSHRGSPLHF,TGTGCCAGCAGCTTATCTCATAGGGGTTCACCCCTCCACTTT
-,TRBJ1-2,-,TRBV6-5,CASRLQGFGYTF,TGTGCCAGCAGGCTACAGGGATTCGGCTACACCTTC
-,TRBJ1-2,-,TRBV30,CAWSQAGVNYGYTF,TGTGCCTGGAGTCAAGCAGGAGTTAACTATGGCTACACCTTC
-,TRBJ1-3,-,TRBV6-1,CASSEGSYSGNTIYF,TGTGCCAGCAGTGAGGGCAGCTACTCTGGAAACACCATATATTTT
-,TRBJ1-2,-,TRBV7-2,CASSPGGSHGYTF,TGTGCCAGCAGCCCGGGGGGGTCGCATGGCTACACCTTC
-,TRBJ2-1,TRBD2,TRBV7-8,CASSLTASGGSSSYNEQFF,TGTGCCAGCAGCTTAACCGCTAGCGGGGGCTCAAGCTCCTACAATGAGCAGTTCTTC
-,TRBJ1-4,TRBD1,TRBV19,CASSPSGGRGEKLFF,TGTGCCAGTAGTCCTTCAGGGGGCCGGGGTGAAAAACTGTTTTTT
-,TRBJ2-6,-,TRBV7-3,CASSSLSPSAGTGANVLTF,TGTGCCAGCAGCTCCCTCTCCCCGTCTGCGGGGACGGGGGCCAACGTCCTGACTTTC